Reported below is one T cell receptor (beta chain). Its antigen is not known. V lost 3 bases and J lost 4; bases outside the gene matches: 3. The CDR3 length is 15 residues. Germline CDR1 is MGHRA and CDR2 is YSYEKL. This sample is drawn from a study of OX40 agonist ivuxolimab in advanced cancers. Overall study findings and caveats: Specificity for antigen went undetermined in the expanded peripheral T cells.

Method: immunoSEQ multiplex PCR; TCRdb's copy keeps in-frame clones and lacks some. The sample has about 36,000 clones, 74% seen once; the top ten hold 18%. The input for sequencing was CD4+ or CD8+ T cells sorted from blood, taken in a trial of the OX40 agonist ivuxolimab. This clonotype was obtained from an adult with an advanced solid tumor such as melanoma, head and neck, liver or kidney cancer. The chain uses TRBV4-1 and TRBJ2-1; TRBD1 matches at 10 bases. The DNA for the CDR3 is TGCGCCAGCAGCCATCCGGGACAGGGGTACAATGAGCAGTTCTTC. Translation gives CASSHPGQGYNEQFF.